This TCR beta chain is drawn from a study of cytomegalovirus exposure and HLA in healthy donors (dated by TCRdb to about 2017). For the study in its entirety: The roughly 670 repertoires of the first cohort and the 110 or so validation repertoires were produced on the same platform, according to a later analysis. To predict cytomegalovirus infection status, the study combined high-throughput TCR immunosequencing, statistical association of individual TCRs with disease status, and machine learning. The study aimed to test whether signatures of past pathogen exposure could be identified by cataloging public T cell receptors. Besides the first cohort of more than 650 subjects, a separate validation cohort made up of some 110 different subjects was used.

To prepare the library, the immunoSEQ multiplex PCR assay was applied. Regarding the original processing steps: To diagnose cytomegalovirus status from the catalog of TCR beta chain sequences, a statistical classification framework was built. TCRdb's version of the immuneACCESS table is confined to in-frame rearrangements and falls short of the full clone set. An unresolved V gene accounts for under half of the shortfall where checked; the remainder is of unknown origin. That table is the source of V, J and clone size, and D and trimming were worked out from the DNA. This sample comprises roughly 70,000 clones, roughly 95% of them detected only once. 2% to 2.5% of the sample goes to the ten largest clones. Study-level results and caveats: The authors suggested that the approach could potentially be generalized to other disease states and immunological phenotypes. Subsequent analysis determined that TCRs grouped into clusters in the first cohort also showed a tendency toward co-occurrence across the 120 or so validation repertoires, and approximately 94% of cluster scores exceeded 0. The validation cohort had no HLA typing available for a later analysis, so co-occurrence within that cohort was assessed over all 130 or so repertoires. The study gave a list of 150 to 200 TCR beta chains associated with cytomegalovirus. In both the original and validation cohorts, the classifier was reported to diagnose cytomegalovirus status with high specificity and sensitivity. Across donors, most TCR sequences were observed very rarely, whereas some public TCRs were present in many individuals. A few of the identified cytomegalovirus-associated TCR beta chains were confirmed in vitro to be specific for cytomegalovirus antigens.

The CDR3 holds 14 amino acids from the cysteine to the phenylalanine. The kept DNA is CDR3 alone, 42 bases in frame from the first base. CDR1 MNHEY and CDR2 SMNVEV were looked up in the germline V gene (reference sequence). The V end gives up 6 bases and the J end 5 bases, leaving 7 bases in the junction not matched to a gene. About this clone: What this receptor recognizes is not known. Within one base of it there is no much larger clone, and no base qualities were kept.

The donors were included in the validation cohort of around 120 subjects, a group kept apart from the roughly 610-subject first cohort. The sequence joins TRBV27 to TRBJ1-5; 7 central nucleotides agree with TRBD1. Sequencing was done on a sample of PBMCs. The receptor was isolated from a man aged 18 to 30 in good health and CMV-seronegative. The CDR3 here reads CASRLQGIDQPQHF. The bases are TGTGCCAGCAGGCTACAGGGGATCGATCAGCCCCAGCATTTT.